This section outlines one T cell receptor beta chain sequence together with its context. This CDR3 is built from 14 residues. V lost 4 bases and J 7 bases, leaving 16 bases between the germline ends. Germline V gene data show CDR1 as SGHTA and CDR2 as FQGNSA. Sequenced by immunoSEQ multiplex PCR; TCRdb stores in-frame clones only, minus some. The sample holds around 190,000 clones, 85% to 95% seen once. These data are taken from a study of control samples from healthy donors and cancer patients. The sample was blood. This receptor was obtained from a man aged 25-40 years in good health. This rearrangement joins TRBV7-2 to TRBJ1-1; D is ambiguous. The CDR3 DNA follows: TGTGCCAGCAGCTCGGAGTACCTAGTCCGTGAAGCTTTCTTT. Translated, it gives CASSSEYLVREAFF.